Described below is a single T cell receptor (beta chain) sequence and its context. The antigen is not known. PCR primers comprised 60 Vbeta and 13 Jbeta primers. Here immunoSEQ multiplex PCR was the method, and the copy in TCRdb shows in-frame clones only, minus some. Recorded for this sample: approximately 110,000 clones. These data originate in a study of cytomegalovirus exposure and HLA in healthy donors. V lost 5 bases, J lost 7 bases, and 9 bases stayed unmatched. Germline CDR1 SGHTA, CDR2 FQGNSA. The CDR3 length is 14 residues. Study findings and constraints: In a later analysis, common viral pathogens appeared linked to several of the most significant clusters.

Each donor was nominally healthy when sampled (though unrecorded immune exposures were likely). The sequence was collected from a man in his thirties or forties in good health and CMV-seronegative. The sample comprised PBMCs. The chain is built from TRBV7-2 and TRBJ2-3, with 7 nucleotides matching TRBD2. The CDR3 loop reads CASSHSGGSNTQYF. CDR3 bases: TGTGCCAGCAGCCACTCGGGGGGTTCGAATACGCAGTATTTT.